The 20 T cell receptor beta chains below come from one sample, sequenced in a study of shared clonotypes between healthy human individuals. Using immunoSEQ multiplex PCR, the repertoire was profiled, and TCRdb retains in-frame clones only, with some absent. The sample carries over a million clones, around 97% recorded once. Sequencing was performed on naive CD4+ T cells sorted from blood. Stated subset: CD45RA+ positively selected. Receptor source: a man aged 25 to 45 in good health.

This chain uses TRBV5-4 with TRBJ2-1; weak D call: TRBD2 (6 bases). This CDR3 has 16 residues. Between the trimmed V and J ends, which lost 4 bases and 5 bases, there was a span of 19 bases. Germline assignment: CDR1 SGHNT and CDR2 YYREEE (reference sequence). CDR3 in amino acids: CASSGLIGGIHNEQFF. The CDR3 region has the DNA TGTGCCAGCAGCGGGCTAATAGGAGGGATACACAATGAGCAGTTCTTC.

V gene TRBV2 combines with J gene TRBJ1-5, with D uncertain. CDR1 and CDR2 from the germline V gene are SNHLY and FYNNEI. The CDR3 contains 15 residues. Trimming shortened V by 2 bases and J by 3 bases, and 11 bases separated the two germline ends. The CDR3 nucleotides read TGTGCCAGCAGTGAAAAGGACCTATACAATCAGCCCCAGCATTTT. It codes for CASSEKDLYNQPQHF.

For the CDR3, the DNA is TGTGCCAGCAGCGTGACCGGGACTAGCGGAGTCACCGGGGAGCTGTTTTTT. Encoded protein: CASSVTGTSGVTGELFF. The chain has TRBV9 and TRBJ2-2, with TRBD2 matching 11 bases. The V gene's germline CDR1 is SGDLS and CDR2 YYNGEE. The CDR3 loop spans 17 amino acids. J gave up 4 bases and V 2 bases, and 7 bases lay outside the gene matches.

The CDR3 region has the DNA TGTGCCAGCAGCGTAGGTCCGGGGGTGAAAGGCTACACCTTC. Translating it yields CASSVGPGVKGYTF. The chain links TRBV9 to TRBJ1-2; tentative D call: TRBD1 (5 bases). The CDR3 length is 14 residues. Trimming stripped 0 bases from V and 8 bases from J, with 14 bases between. Germline assignment: CDR1 SGDLS and CDR2 YYNGEE.

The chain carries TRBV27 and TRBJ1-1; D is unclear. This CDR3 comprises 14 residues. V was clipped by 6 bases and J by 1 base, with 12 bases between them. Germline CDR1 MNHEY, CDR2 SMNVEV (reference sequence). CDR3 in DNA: TGTGCCAGCAGCCGGTCCTCCTGGAACACTGAAGCTTTCTTT. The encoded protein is CASSRSSWNTEAFF.

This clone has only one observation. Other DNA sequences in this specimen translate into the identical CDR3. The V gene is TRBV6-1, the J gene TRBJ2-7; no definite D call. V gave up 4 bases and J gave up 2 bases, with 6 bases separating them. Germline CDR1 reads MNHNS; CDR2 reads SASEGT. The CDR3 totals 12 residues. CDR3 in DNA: TGTGCCAGCAGTGCCACAGCCTACGAGCAGTACTTC. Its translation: CASSATAYEQYF.

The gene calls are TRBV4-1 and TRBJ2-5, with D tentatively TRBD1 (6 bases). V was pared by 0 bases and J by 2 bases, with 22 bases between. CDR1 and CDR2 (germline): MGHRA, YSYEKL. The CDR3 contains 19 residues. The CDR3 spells CASSQERAIGQRLQETQYF. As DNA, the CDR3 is TGCGCCAGCAGCCAAGAAAGGGCGATAGGACAGCGTCTTCAAGAGACCCAGTACTTC.

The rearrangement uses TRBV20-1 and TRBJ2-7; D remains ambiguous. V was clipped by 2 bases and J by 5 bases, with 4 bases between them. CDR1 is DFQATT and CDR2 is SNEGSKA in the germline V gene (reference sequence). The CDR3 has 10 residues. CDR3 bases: TGCAGTGCTAGACTTAACGAGCAGTACTTC. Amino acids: CSARLNEQYF.

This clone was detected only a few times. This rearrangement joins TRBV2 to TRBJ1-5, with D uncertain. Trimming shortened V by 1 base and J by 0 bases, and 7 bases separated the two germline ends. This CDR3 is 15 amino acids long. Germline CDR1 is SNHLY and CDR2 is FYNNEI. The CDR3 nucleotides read TGTGCCAGCAGTGAAGGGGATTATAGCAATCAGCCCCAGCATTTT. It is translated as CASSEGDYSNQPQHF.

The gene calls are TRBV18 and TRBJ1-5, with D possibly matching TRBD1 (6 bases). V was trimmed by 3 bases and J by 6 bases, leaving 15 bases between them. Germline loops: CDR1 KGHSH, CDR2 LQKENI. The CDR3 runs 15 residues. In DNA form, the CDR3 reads TGTGCCAGCTCACCGCCAAACAGGGTGGGTCAGCCCCAGCATTTT. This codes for CASSPPNRVGQPQHF.

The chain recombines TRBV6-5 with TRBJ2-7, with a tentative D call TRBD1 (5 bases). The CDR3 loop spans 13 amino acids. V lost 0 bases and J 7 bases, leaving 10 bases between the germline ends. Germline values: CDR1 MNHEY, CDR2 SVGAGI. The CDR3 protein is CASSYSLRTEQYF. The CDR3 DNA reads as TGTGCCAGCAGTTACTCCCTCAGGACAGAGCAGTACTTC.

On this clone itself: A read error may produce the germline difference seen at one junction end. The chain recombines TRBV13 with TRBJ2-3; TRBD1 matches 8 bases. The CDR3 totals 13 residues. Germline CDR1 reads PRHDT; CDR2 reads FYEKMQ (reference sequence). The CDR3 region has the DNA TGTGCCAGCAGCTTAGACCCAGGACAGGGTATGAATTTT. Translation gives CASSLDPGQGMNF.

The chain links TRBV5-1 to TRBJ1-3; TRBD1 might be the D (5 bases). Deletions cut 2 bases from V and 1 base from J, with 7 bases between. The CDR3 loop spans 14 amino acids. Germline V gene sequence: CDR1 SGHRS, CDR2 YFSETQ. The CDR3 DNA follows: TGCGCCAGCAGCTTTGAGGGGTCTGGAAACACCATATATTTT. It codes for CASSFEGSGNTIYF. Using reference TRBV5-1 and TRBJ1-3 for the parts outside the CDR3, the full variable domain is KAGVTQTPRYLIKTRGQQVTLSCSPISGHRSVSWYQQTPGQGLQFLFEYFSETQRNKGNFPGRFSGRQFSNSRSEMNVSTLELGDSALYLCASSFEGSGNTIYFGEGSWLTVV.

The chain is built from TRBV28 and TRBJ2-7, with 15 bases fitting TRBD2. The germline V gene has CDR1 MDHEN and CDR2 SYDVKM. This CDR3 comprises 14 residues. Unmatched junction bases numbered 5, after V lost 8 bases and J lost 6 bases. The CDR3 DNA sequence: TGTGCCAGCCGGACTAGCGGGAGGGCCCGCGAGCAGTACTTC. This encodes CASRTSGRAREQYF.

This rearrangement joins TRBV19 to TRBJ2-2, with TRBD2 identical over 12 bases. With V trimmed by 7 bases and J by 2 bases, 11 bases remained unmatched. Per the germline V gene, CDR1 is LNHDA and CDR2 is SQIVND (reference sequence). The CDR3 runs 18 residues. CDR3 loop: CASTLAGLAGTNTGELFF. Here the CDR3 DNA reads TGTGCCAGTACCTTGGCCGGACTAGCGGGAACCAACACCGGGGAGCTGTTTTTT.

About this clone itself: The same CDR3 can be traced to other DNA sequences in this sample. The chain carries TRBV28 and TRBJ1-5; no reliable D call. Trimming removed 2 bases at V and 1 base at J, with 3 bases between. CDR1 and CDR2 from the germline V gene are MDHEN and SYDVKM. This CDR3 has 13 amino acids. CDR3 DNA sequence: TGTGCCAGCAGTTTAATAAGCAATCAGCCCCAGCATTTT. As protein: CASSLISNQPQHF.

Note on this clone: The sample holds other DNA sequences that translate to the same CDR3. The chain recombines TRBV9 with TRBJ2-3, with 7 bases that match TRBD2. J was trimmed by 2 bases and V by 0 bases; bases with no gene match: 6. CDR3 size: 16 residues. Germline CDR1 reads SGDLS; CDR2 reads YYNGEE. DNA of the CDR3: TGTGCCAGCAGCGTAGGTGGTCTAGCGGTCACAGATACGCAGTATTTT. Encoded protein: CASSVGGLAVTDTQYF.

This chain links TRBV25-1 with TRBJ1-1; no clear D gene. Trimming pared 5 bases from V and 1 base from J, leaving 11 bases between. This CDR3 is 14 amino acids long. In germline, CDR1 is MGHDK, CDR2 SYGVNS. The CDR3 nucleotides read TGTGCCAGCAGTCCCGCGTGGCCGAACACTGAAGCTTTCTTT. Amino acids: CASSPAWPNTEAFF.

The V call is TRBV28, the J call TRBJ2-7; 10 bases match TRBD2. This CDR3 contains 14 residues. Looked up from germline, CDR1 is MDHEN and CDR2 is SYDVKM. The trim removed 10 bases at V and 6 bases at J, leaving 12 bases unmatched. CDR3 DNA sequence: TGTGCCACGCGAGGGGGATTAGCGGGAGGCGAGCAGTACTTC. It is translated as CATRGGLAGGEQYF.

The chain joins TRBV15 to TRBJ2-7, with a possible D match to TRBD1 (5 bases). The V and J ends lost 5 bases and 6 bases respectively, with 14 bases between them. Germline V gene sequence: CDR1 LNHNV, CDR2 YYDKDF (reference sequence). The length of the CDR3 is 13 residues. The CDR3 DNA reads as TGTGCCACCAGCGGAACCCAGGGTGGCGAGCAGTACTTC. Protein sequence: CATSGTQGGEQYF.